The 27 T cell receptor beta chains listed next were all sequenced from one sample in a study of identifying expanded T cells in peripheral blood. This table comes from immunoSEQ multiplex PCR, and its TCRdb copy is limited to in-frame clones, with some not included. The sample gives around 130,000 clones, about 86% of which show up once; 7.5% to 8.5% is in the top ten. Specimen: blood. These TCRs come from a person aged 18 to 75 in good health.

The chain recombines TRBV28 with TRBJ2-3, with 8 bases that match TRBD1. This CDR3 is 16 amino acids long. From germline, CDR1 is MDHEN and CDR2 SYDVKM. The V segment lost 5 bases and the J segment 5 bases; nucleotides outside the gene matches: 12. The CDR3 nucleotides read TGTGCCAGCAGTCACCGTGGACAGGGCAAGTTAGATACGCAGTATTTT. Encoded protein: CASSHRGQGKLDTQYF.

J is TRBJ2-1 and V is TRBV11-2; either TRBD1 or TRBD2 may supply D (5 bases each). Germline assignment: CDR1 SGHAT and CDR2 FQNNGV. CDR3 length equals 14 residues. Trimming shortened V by 5 bases and J by 8 bases, and 16 bases separated the two germline ends. Here the CDR3 reads CASSQIRGRDEQFF. The CDR3 DNA reads as TGTGCCAGCAGCCAAATCCGGGGCAGAGATGAGCAGTTCTTC.

The rearrangement joins TRBV18 to TRBJ2-7; D gene ambiguous. The CDR3 consists of 14 residues. The ends were cut back, 1 base at V and 5 bases at J, with 12 bases in the middle. Germline V CDR1 and CDR2: KGHSH, LQKENI. The CDR3 DNA reads TGTGCCAGCTCACCACTTTCTTCAGCCGACGAGCAGTACTTC. It encodes CASSPLSSADEQYF.

CDR3 nucleotide sequence: TGTGCCAGCAGTTACGGGTACCTGAGCTCCTACAATGAGCAGTTCTTC. Its protein product is CASSYGYLSSYNEQFF. The chain uses TRBV6-5 and TRBJ2-1; D gene ambiguous. The germline gives CDR1 MNHEY, CDR2 SVGAGI. V was trimmed by 2 bases and J by 0 bases, leaving 11 bases between them. The CDR3 sequence is 16 residues long.

The rearrangement uses TRBV4-1 and TRBJ1-2, with 10 positions matching TRBD1. CDR1 and CDR2 (germline): MGHRA, YSYEKL. The trim removed 0 bases at V and 6 bases at J, leaving 13 bases unmatched. This CDR3 contains 18 residues. The CDR3 region has the DNA TGCGCCAGCAGCCAAGATCGTCCCCGGACAGGGGGGTTGGATGGCTACACCTTC. Protein product: CASSQDRPRTGGLDGYTF.

J is TRBJ1-1 and V is TRBV28, with a tentative D call TRBD1 (6 bases). The V and J ends lost 2 bases and 6 bases respectively, with 19 bases between them. The CDR3 covers 16 residues. Germline CDR1 and CDR2: MDHEN and SYDVKM. The CDR3 DNA is TGTGCCAGCAGTTTAGGAGGGGGTAGGCTGGACGCTGAAGCTTTCTTT. It encodes CASSLGGGRLDAEAFF.

The chain joins TRBV28 to TRBJ1-2; D might be TRBD1 (5 bases). CDR3 length: 13 residues. Per the germline V gene, CDR1 is MDHEN and CDR2 is SYDVKM. V lost 3 bases to trimming and J lost 2 bases, with 7 bases between them. The CDR3 bases are TGTGCCAGCAGTTTGGAGGGGAACTATGGCTACACCTTC. This codes for CASSLEGNYGYTF.

J is TRBJ1-1 and V is TRBV28, with a weak D call TRBD1 (5 bases). CDR3 length equals 13 residues. CDR1 and CDR2 from the germline V gene are MDHEN and SYDVKM. Deletions cut 4 bases from V and 11 bases from J, with 17 bases between. The CDR3 region has the DNA TGTGCCAGCAGTTCTGCCGCGGAGGGGCCGGCTTTCTTT. Translating gives CASSSAAEGPAFF.

This clone was picked up one time. The chain joins TRBV15 to TRBJ2-5, with 7 nucleotides matching TRBD2. This CDR3 comprises 14 residues. Losses at the gene ends were 1 base for V and 1 base for J; bases not matched to a gene: 0. Germline V gene lookup returns CDR1 LNHNV and CDR2 YYDKDF (reference sequence). CDR3 DNA: TGTGCCACCAGCAGAGGGGGGGGCCAAGAGACCCAGTACTTC. Its protein product is CATSRGGGQETQYF.

The V gene is TRBV2, the J gene TRBJ2-3, with unresolved D. V was shortened by 4 bases and J by 2 bases, with 10 bases between the two germline ends. The CDR3 sequence is 14 residues long. In germline, CDR1 is SNHLY, CDR2 FYNNEI. Here the CDR3 DNA reads TGTGCCAGCAGTGCTCGGCAGTCCACAGATACGCAGTATTTT. This codes for CASSARQSTDTQYF.

The chain has TRBV11-2 and TRBJ2-7, with D maybe TRBD1 (7 bases). This CDR3 comprises 15 residues. Trimming stripped 3 bases from V and 2 bases from J, with 14 bases between. Per the germline V gene, CDR1 is SGHAT and CDR2 is FQNNGV. CDR3 protein: CASSFRGDVAYEQYF. The CDR3 DNA reads as TGTGCCAGCAGCTTCAGGGGGGACGTCGCCTACGAGCAGTACTTC.

The rearrangement links TRBV30 to TRBJ2-7; D gene ambiguous. V lost 1 base and J 7 bases, leaving 8 bases between the germline ends. Per the germline V gene, CDR1 is GTSNPN and CDR2 is SVGIG (reference sequence). The CDR3 is 11 residues long. CDR3 residues: CAWSGLLEQYF. The CDR3 DNA is TGTGCCTGGAGTGGGTTGCTGGAGCAGTACTTC. Filled out from reference TRBV30 and TRBJ2-7, the complete variable domain reads SQTIHQWPATLVQPVGSPLSLECTVEGTSNPNLYWYRQAAGRGLQLLFYSVGIGQISSEVPQNLSASRPQDRQFILSSKKLLLSDSGFYLCAWSGLLEQYFGPGTRLTVT.

The chain employs TRBV19 and TRBJ2-5, with a weak D call TRBD2 (5 bases). Germline loops: CDR1 LNHDA, CDR2 SQIVND (reference sequence). The germline V and J ends were trimmed by 3 bases and 3 bases, with 8 bases remaining between them. The CDR3 has 13 residues. CDR3 DNA sequence: TGTGCCAGTAGTATGGTGAGGGAAGAGACCCAGTACTTC. This codes for CASSMVREETQYF. Based on the CDR3 plus reference TRBV19 and TRBJ2-5, the full variable domain is DGGITQSPKYLFRKEGQNVTLSCEQNLNHDAMYWYRQDPGQGLRLIYYSQIVNDFQKGDIAEGYSVSREKKESFPLTVTSAQKNPTAFYLCASSMVREETQYFGPGTRLLVL.

In DNA form, the CDR3 reads TGTGCCAGCAGTCCCTCGGACCTACCGGGGACCCAGTACTTC. It is translated as CASSPSDLPGTQYF. The V gene is TRBV6-5, the J gene TRBJ2-5; no clear D. V shed 5 bases and J shed 7 bases, with 17 bases lying between them. This CDR3 comprises 14 residues. CDR1 is MNHEY, CDR2 SVGAGI, per germline.

The genes are TRBV29-1 and TRBJ2-1, with 8 positions matching TRBD2. The V gene's germline CDR1 is SQVTM and CDR2 ANQGSEA. V was clipped by 7 bases and J by 5 bases; unmatched bases: 7. This CDR3 region has 13 residues. The CDR3 DNA sequence: TGCAGCGGGGGACTAGTAGTAAACAATGAGCAGTTCTTC. Amino acid sequence: CSGGLVVNNEQFF.

This chain joins TRBV19 and TRBJ1-5; D is undetermined. Trimming cost V 3 bases and J 7 bases, with 16 bases left between them. Germline V gives CDR1 LNHDA, CDR2 SQIVND (reference sequence). This CDR3 contains 15 residues. The CDR3 here is CASSIAAYGTQPQHF. CDR3 bases: TGTGCCAGTAGTATTGCGGCGTACGGTACACAGCCCCAGCATTTT.

This clone was seen only a few times. This chain connects TRBV2 to TRBJ1-2, with D uncertain. The germline CDR1 and CDR2 sequences are SNHLY and FYNNEI. The V gene lost 3 bases and the J gene lost 2 bases, with 10 bases spanning the gap. This CDR3 comprises 14 residues. CDR3 sequence reads: CASSEPPGNYGYTF. Here the CDR3 DNA reads TGTGCCAGCAGTGAGCCGCCGGGGAACTATGGCTACACCTTC.

The chain is built from TRBV5-1 and TRBJ1-6, with 8 bases identical to TRBD1. With 4 bases clipped from V and 6 bases from J, the junction kept 12 bases outside the gene matches. Germline V gene lookup returns CDR1 SGHRS and CDR2 YFSETQ. The CDR3 length is 17 residues. The CDR3 coding sequence is TGCGCCAGCAGCATGGGGGACAGGCACGCCCGTAATTCACCCCTCCACTTT. Encoded protein: CASSMGDRHARNSPLHF.

The table lists this clone with a count of one. This sequence joins TRBV7-2 and TRBJ2-1, with TRBD2 as a possible D gene (5 bases). This CDR3 contains 15 residues. The V end lost 2 bases, the J end lost 4 bases, and 12 bases lay between the germline ends. Germline CDR1 and CDR2: SGHTA and FQGNSA. This CDR3 is CASSLIKDSYNEQFF. CDR3 sequence (DNA): TGTGCCAGCAGCTTAATAAAGGACTCGTACAATGAGCAGTTCTTC.

V usage is TRBV4-2 and J usage is TRBJ2-2, with D maybe TRBD1 (5 bases). The V and J ends lost 3 bases and 3 bases respectively, with 11 bases between them. Per germline, CDR1 LGHNA and CDR2 YNFKEQ. The CDR3 consists of 15 residues. CDR3 nucleotide sequence: TGTGCCAGCAGCCATTCCGACAGATACACCGGGGAGCTGTTTTTT. It yields the protein CASSHSDRYTGELFF.

This clone was found a few times. The chain couples TRBV19 to TRBJ1-5, with D uncertain. The V end lost 1 base, the J end lost 4 bases, and 11 bases lay between the germline ends. There are 15 residues in the CDR3. Germline loops: CDR1 LNHDA, CDR2 SQIVND (reference sequence). As DNA, the CDR3 is TGTGCCAGTAGTATAGGGACCCTAAGGAATCAGCCCCAGCATTTT. This encodes CASSIGTLRNQPQHF.

The CDR3 DNA reads as TGTGCCAGCAGCCCTATCCAGGGGGCCTCGGGGGCCAACGTCCTGACTTTC. Protein: CASSPIQGASGANVLTF. The chain uses TRBV7-9 and TRBJ2-6; TRBD1 agrees at 8 bases. The CDR3 is 17 amino acids. J lost 4 bases, V lost 5 bases, and 10 bases had no gene match. Germline loops: CDR1 SEHNR, CDR2 FQNEAQ (reference sequence).

The V gene is TRBV7-8, the J gene TRBJ1-5, with unresolved D. This CDR3 is built from 15 residues. Germline CDR1 SGHVS, CDR2 FQNEAQ. Trimming shortened V by 1 base and J by 0 bases, and 7 bases separated the two germline ends. The CDR3 loop reads CASSLGLYSNQPQHF. CDR3 DNA: TGTGCCAGCAGCTTAGGGCTCTATAGCAATCAGCCCCAGCATTTT.

The chain carries TRBV28 and TRBJ2-3, with D perhaps being TRBD1 or TRBD2 (5 bases each). The CDR3 length is 15 residues. V was pared by 5 bases and J by 0 bases, with 12 bases between. Looked up from germline, CDR1 is MDHEN and CDR2 is SYDVKM. In DNA form, the CDR3 reads TGTGCCAGCAGTCCCCGGGGCAGCAGCACAGATACGCAGTATTTT. Residues: CASSPRGSSTDTQYF.

The sample holds a few counts of this clone. The rearrangement links TRBV7-9 to TRBJ2-7, with D perhaps matching TRBD1 or TRBD2 (6 bases each). The CDR3 contains 15 residues. Trimming shortened V by 6 bases and J by 2 bases, and 17 bases separated the two germline ends. Germline loops: CDR1 SEHNR, CDR2 FQNEAQ (reference sequence). The DNA for the CDR3 is TGTGCCAGCAGTTACGGGGTGGGGGGCACCTACGAGCAGTACTTC. Translation gives CASSYGVGGTYEQYF.

The chain joins TRBV7-8 to TRBJ2-7; D tentatively reads TRBD1 or TRBD2 (5 bases each). The CDR3 is made up of 13 amino acids. V gave up 1 base and J gave up 5 bases, with 9 bases separating them. CDR1 is SGHVS, CDR2 FQNEAQ, per germline. This CDR3 is CASSLGGINEQYF. CDR3 nucleotide sequence: TGTGCCAGCAGCTTAGGGGGGATAAACGAGCAGTACTTC.

The V gene is TRBV30, the J gene TRBJ2-2, with 7 bases lining up with TRBD2. This CDR3 spans 13 amino acids. Trimming removed 7 bases from V and 4 bases from J; junction bases left unmatched: 6. Per germline, CDR1 GTSNPN and CDR2 SVGIG (reference sequence). For the CDR3, the DNA is TGTGCCTTAGGGGAGGGGACCACCGGGGAGCTGTTTTTT. This encodes CALGEGTTGELFF.